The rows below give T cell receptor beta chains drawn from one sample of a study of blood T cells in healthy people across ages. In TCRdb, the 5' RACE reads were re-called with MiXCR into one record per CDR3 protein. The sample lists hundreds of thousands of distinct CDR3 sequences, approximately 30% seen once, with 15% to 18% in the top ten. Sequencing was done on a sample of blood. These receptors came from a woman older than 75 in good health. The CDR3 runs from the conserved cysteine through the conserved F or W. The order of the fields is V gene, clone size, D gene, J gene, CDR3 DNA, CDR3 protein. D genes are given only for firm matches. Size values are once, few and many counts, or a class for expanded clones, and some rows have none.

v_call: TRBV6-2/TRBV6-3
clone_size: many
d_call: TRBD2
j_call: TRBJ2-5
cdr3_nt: TGTGCCAGCAGTCTACACAGCCGTGGACTAGCGGGGTGGCCGGAGACCCAGTACTTC
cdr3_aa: CASSLHSRGLAGWPETQYF

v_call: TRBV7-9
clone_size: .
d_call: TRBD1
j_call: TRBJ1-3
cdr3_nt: TGTGCCGGCAGCTTAGGGGCCAGGGGGTTCTCTGGAAACACCATATATTTT
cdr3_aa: CAGSLGARGFSGNTIYF

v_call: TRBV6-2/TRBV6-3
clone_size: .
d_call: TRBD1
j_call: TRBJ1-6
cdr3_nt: TGTGCCAGCAGCCTCGACAGGGCGGCGAATAATTCACCCCTCCACTTT
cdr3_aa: CASSLDRAANNSPLHF

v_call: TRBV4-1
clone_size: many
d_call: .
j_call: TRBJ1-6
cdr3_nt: TGCGCCAGCAGCCCAAATGGACGGCCGGAATCACCCCTCCACTTT
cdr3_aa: CASSPNGRPESPLHF

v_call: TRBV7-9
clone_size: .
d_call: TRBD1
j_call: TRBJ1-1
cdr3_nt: TGTGCCAGCGGGCCCAGGGGGCGACCTGAAGCTTTCTTT
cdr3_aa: CASGPRGRPEAFF

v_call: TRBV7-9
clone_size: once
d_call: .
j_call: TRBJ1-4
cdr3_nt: TGTGCCAGCAGCTTAGTGGGAAGTGAAAAACGGTTTTTT
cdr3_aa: CASSLVGSEKRFF

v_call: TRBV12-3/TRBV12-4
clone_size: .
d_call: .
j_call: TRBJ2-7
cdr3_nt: TGTGCCAGCAGTTTGCAGGGCAGGGGAGAGAACATGGTGTACGAGCAGTACTTC
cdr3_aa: CASSLQGRGENMVYEQYF

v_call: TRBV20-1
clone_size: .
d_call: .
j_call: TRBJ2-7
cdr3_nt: TGCAGTGCTGGAGATGTGTGGGGGGGCTTGGACGAGCAGTACTTC
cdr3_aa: CSAGDVWGGLDEQYF

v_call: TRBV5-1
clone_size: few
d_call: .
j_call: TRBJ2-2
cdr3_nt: TGCGCCAGCAGCTTGGGTAGGGGCCCGAGCACCGGGGAGCTGTTTTTT
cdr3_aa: CASSLGRGPSTGELFF

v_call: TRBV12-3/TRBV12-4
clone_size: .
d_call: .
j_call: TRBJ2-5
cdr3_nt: TGTGCCAGCAGTTTAGCGCTGAGAGCGGATGAGCAGTACTTC
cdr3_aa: CASSLALRADEQYF

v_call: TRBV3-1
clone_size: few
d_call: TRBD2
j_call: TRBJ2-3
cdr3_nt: TGTGCCAGCAGCCAGGACCCCGTCCAGCGGGGGGGCCCTCGCGAGTATTTT
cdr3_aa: CASSQDPVQRGGPREYF

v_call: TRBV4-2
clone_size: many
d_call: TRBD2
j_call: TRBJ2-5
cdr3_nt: TGTGCCAGCAGCCAAGATCGGGGGGGGAAGCAGTACTTC
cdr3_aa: CASSQDRGGKQYF

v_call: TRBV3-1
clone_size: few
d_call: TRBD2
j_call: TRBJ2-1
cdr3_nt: TGTGCCAGCAGCCAATCAGCGGGGGGGATCTACAATGAGCAGTTCTTC
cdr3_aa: CASSQSAGGIYNEQFF

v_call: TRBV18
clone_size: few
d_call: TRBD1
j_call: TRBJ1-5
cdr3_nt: TGTGCCAGCTCACCGGGTCGACAGGGAAGCCAGCCCCAGCATTTT
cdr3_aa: CASSPGRQGSQPQHF

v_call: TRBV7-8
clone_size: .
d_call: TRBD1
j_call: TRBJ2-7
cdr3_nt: TGTGCCAGCAGCTTGCAGGGGGCGGTGTCCTACGAGCAGTACTTC
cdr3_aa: CASSLQGAVSYEQYF

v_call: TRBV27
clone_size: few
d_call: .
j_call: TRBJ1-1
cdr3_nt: TGTGCCAGCAGCCGCCGCCGGTACGAGGACCTGGGCACTGAAGCTTTCTTT
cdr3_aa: CASSRRRYEDLGTEAFF

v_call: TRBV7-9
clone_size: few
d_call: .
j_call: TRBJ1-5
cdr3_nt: TGTGCCAGCAGCTCAGGACAGTTTCAGCCCCAGCATTTT
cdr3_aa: CASSSGQFQPQHF

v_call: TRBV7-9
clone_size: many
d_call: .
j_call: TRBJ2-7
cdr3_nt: TGTGCCAGCAGCTCGGACCTAGGAGGGTCGGTCTACGAGCAGTACTTC
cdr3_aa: CASSSDLGGSVYEQYF

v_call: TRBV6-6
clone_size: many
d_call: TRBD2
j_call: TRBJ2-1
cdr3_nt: TGTGCCAGCAGTTACCCTGCCGGGACTAGCTACAATGAGCAGTTCTTC
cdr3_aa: CASSYPAGTSYNEQFF

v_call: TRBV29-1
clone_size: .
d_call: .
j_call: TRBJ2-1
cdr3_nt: TGCAGCGTTCTGGCCCGACCCTACAATGAGCAGTTCTTC
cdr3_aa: CSVLARPYNEQFF

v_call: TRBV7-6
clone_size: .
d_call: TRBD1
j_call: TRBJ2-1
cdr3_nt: TGTGCCAGCAGCTTGCACCGGGACAGGGGTTACAATGAGCAGTTCTTC
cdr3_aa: CASSLHRDRGYNEQFF

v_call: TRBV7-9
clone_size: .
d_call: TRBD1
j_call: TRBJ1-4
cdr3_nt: TGTGCCAGCAGCTTAGCGGACAGGTTGGGGACTAATGAAAAACTGTTTTTT
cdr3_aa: CASSLADRLGTNEKLFF

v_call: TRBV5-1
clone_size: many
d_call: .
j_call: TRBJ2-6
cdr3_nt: TGCGCCAGCAGGGAAGGGGCGTCTGGGGCCAACGTCCTGACTTTC
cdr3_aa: CASREGASGANVLTF

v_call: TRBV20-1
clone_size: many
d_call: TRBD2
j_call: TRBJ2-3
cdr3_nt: TGCAGTGCTAGAGACATTAGCGGGGAGTCTAGCACAGATACGCAGTATTTT
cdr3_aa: CSARDISGESSTDTQYF

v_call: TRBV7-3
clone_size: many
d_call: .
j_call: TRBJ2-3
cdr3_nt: TGTGCCAGCAGCTTAATAGCGGGACAGGGATCAGATACGCAGTATTTT
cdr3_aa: CASSLIAGQGSDTQYF

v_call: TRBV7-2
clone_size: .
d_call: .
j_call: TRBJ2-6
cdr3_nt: TGTGCCAGCAGCCCACGGACTATAAGCTCTGGGGCCAACGTCCTGACTTTC
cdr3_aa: CASSPRTISSGANVLTF

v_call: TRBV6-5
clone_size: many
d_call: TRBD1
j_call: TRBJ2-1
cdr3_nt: TGTGCCAGCCGGGACAGGTACAATGAGCAGTTCTTC
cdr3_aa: CASRDRYNEQFF

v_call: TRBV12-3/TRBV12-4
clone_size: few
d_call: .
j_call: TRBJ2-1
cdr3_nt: TGTGCCGGCAGGCTACAGGGAGCTAATTTGAGAAATGAGCAGTTCTTC
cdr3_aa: CAGRLQGANLRNEQFF

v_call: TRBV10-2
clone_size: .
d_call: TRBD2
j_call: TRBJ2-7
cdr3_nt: TGCGCCAGCAGTGAGTCGTCAGCGGGGGTTAATGAGCAGTACTTC
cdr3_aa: CASSESSAGVNEQYF

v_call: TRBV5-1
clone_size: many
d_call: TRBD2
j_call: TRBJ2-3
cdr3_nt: TGCGCCAGCCGGGAGGCAGATACGCAGTATTTT
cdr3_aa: CASREADTQYF

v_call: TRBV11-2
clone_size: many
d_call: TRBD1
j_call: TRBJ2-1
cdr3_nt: TGTGCCAGCAGCACTAACAGGGGGCTTGGCAATGAGCAGTTCTTC
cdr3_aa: CASSTNRGLGNEQFF

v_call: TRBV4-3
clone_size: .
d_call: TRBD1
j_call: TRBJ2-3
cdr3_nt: TGCGCCAGCAGCCCTTCCATTACAGGGGGTAGGACCCAGTATTTT
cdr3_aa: CASSPSITGGRTQYF

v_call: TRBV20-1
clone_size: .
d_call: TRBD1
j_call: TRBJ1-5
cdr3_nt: TGCAGTGCAGCTGACAGGGGCCCAAAGCAGCCCCAGCATTTT
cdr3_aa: CSAADRGPKQPQHF

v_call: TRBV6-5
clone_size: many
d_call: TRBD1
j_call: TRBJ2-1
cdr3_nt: TGTGCCAGCAGGCCGGGACAGGGCTTTAATGAGCAGTTCTTC
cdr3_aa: CASRPGQGFNEQFF

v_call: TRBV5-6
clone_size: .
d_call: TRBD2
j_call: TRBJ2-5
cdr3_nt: TGTGCCAGCAACTATAGGACTAGCGGGGAGACCCAGTACTTC
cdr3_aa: CASNYRTSGETQYF

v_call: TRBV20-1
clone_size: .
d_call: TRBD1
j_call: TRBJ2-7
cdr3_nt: TGCAGTGCTAGACCACGGGACAGGGCCTACGAGCAGTACTTC
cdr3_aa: CSARPRDRAYEQYF

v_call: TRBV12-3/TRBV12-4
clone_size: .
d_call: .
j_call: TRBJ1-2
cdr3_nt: TGTGCCAGCAGTCCCCGGCAGGCCCCAGCGCGAGGCTACACCTTC
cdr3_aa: CASSPRQAPARGYTF

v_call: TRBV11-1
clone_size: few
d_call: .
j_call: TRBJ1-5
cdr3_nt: TGTGCCAGCAGATATTTCAAGTTCAATCAGCCCCAGCATTTT
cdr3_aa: CASRYFKFNQPQHF

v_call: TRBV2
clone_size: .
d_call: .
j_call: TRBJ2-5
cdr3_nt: TGTGCCCAATCGGGGCAGGGGGGAGAGGCCCAGTACTTC
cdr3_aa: CAQSGQGGEAQYF

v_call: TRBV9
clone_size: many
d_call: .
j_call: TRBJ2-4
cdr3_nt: TGTGCCAGCAGCGTAGTTCAGGGAGCCATTCAGTACTTC
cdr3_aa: CASSVVQGAIQYF

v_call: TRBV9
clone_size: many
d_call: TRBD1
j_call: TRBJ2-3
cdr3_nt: TGTGCCAGCAGCGTTGACAGGGGCAGCGGCGATACGCAGTATTTT
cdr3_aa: CASSVDRGSGDTQYF

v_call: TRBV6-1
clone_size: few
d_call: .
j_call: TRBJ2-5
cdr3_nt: TGTGCCAGCAGTGAAGCTGCAGACCCTCGTGAGACCCAGTACTTC
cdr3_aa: CASSEAADPRETQYF